The sequence of this T cell receptor beta chain was determined in a study of CD8+CD57+ T cells in acquired aplastic anemia. About the study: The study obtained 9.5 million to 12 million reads on average for CD4+ cells from healthy donors.

This clonotype was detected only once. V gave up 7 bases and J gave up 5 bases, with 12 bases separating them. Germline CDR1 SGHRS, CDR2 YFSETQ. This CDR3 spans 12 amino acids. The template used for profiling TCR beta VDJ and CDR3 was genomic DNA. MiXCR was run by TCRdb on the reads, yielding one entry per CDR3 protein. The data hold 150,000 to 200,000 distinct CDR3 sequences, with about 60% observed a single time. This rearrangement joins TRBV5-1 to TRBJ2-5; the D call may be TRBD1 or TRBD2 (5 bases each). This TCR was sampled from a human donor in good health. Material for sequencing was sorted CD4+, CD8+, or CD8+CD57+ T cells (not recorded which) from PBMCs. The CDR3 DNA reads as TGCGCCAGCGGGACCGAGGGGGAGACCCAGTACTTC. Residues: CASGTEGETQYF.